This TCR beta chain was retrieved from a study of blood T cell repertoires in COVID-19. About the study: COVID-19 samples, acute and convalescent, were from the United States, Italy and Spain.

Only one count was recorded for this clone. Profiled with immunoSEQ multiplex PCR; TCRdb holds only in-frame clones, not every one. Here the sample spans around 130,000 clones, around 81% being singletons. CDR1 and CDR2 from the germline V gene are SGHVS and FQNEAQ. Trimming pared 1 base from V and 0 bases from J, leaving 7 bases between. The CDR3 length is 15 residues. This receptor was obtained from a human donor in a cohort sampled during active COVID-19. Material: peripheral blood. This chain uses TRBV7-8 with TRBJ2-1; perhaps TRBD1 as D (6 bases). DNA for the CDR3: TGTGCCAGCAGCTTAGACAGGGTCTCCTACAATGAGCAGTTCTTC. It is translated as CASSLDRVSYNEQFF.